Following are 15 T cell receptor beta chains from one sample sequenced in a study of monozygotic twins with inflammatory bowel disease. TCRdb reprocessed the 5' RACE reads; each CDR3 protein has one entry and no DNA is given. The table lists a few hundred thousand distinct CDR3 sequences. Sample: blood. All receptors derive from a human donor with ulcerative colitis or Crohn's disease, or a healthy co-twin of an affected twin (not recorded which).

The J gene is TRBJ1-5, the V gene TRBV20-1. This CDR3 has 13 amino acids. Germline-derived CDR1 and CDR2 are DFQATT and SNEGSKA (reference sequence). This chain's CDR3 is CSASYGVNQPQHF.

The CDR3 loop is CASSLNVQLNQPQHF. The chain couples TRBV5-5 to TRBJ1-5. The CDR3 length is 15 residues. Germline assignment: CDR1 SGHKS and CDR2 YYEKEE (reference sequence).

The CDR3 protein is CASGLGQVNEQYF. The chain joins TRBV19 to TRBJ2-7; TCRdb's D gene call, TRBD1, goes unchecked for lack of DNA. Germline CDR1 is LNHDA and CDR2 is SQIVND (reference sequence). The CDR3 contains 13 residues.

The chain is built from TRBV5-1 and TRBJ1-1; TCRdb indicates TRBD1, and absent DNA this call remains unverified. The CDR3 contains 15 residues. Germline assignment: CDR1 SGHRS and CDR2 YFSETQ. The CDR3 loop is CASSLVGQGNTEAFF. Full variable domain (rest looked up from reference TRBV5-1 and TRBJ1-1): KAGVTQTPRYLIKTRGQQVTLSCSPISGHRSVSWYQQTPGQGLQFLFEYFSETQRNKGNFPGRFSGRQFSNSRSEMNVSTLELGDSALYLCASSLVGQGNTEAFFGQGTRLTVV.

CDR3 sequence: CASSARWQSNSNQPQHF. The chain combines TRBV5-5 with TRBJ1-5. This CDR3 has 17 residues. Germline CDR1 is SGHKS and CDR2 is YYEKEE (reference sequence). Based on the CDR3 plus reference TRBV5-5 and TRBJ1-5, the full variable domain is DAGVTQSPTHLIKTRGQQVTLRCSPISGHKSVSWYQQVLGQGPQFIFQYYEKEERGRGNFPDRFSARQFPNYSSELNVNALLLGDSALYLCASSARWQSNSNQPQHFGDGTRLSIL.

The V gene is TRBV4-3, the J gene TRBJ1-2. CDR3 size: 14 residues. Germline V gene lookup returns CDR1 LGHNA and CDR2 YSLEER. CDR3 amino acids: CASSQDGPRYGYTF.

The gene calls are TRBV4-1 and TRBJ2-7. The CDR3 covers 14 residues. CDR1 and CDR2 (germline): MGHRA, YSYEKL. CDR3 residues: CASSPGTNSYEQYF.

This chain joins TRBV28 and TRBJ2-7; TCRdb calls TRBD1, which cannot be checked without DNA. CDR1 and CDR2 from the germline V gene are MDHEN and SYDVKM. The CDR3 totals 14 residues. The CDR3 sequence is CASSLDRDRYEQYF.

The gene calls are TRBV5-1 and TRBJ2-5. Germline CDR1 is SGHRS and CDR2 is YFSETQ. The CDR3 is 12 amino acids. The CDR3: CASSWGQETQYF.

This chain joins TRBV11-2 and TRBJ2-5; the TCRdb call, TRBD1, lacks DNA for checking. Germline V CDR1 and CDR2: SGHAT, FQNNGV. The CDR3 spans 16 residues. This CDR3 is CASSPLQAGTGETQYF.

The chain combines TRBV5-1 with TRBJ2-1; without DNA, the TCRdb call of TRBD2 cannot be checked. CDR1 SGHRS and CDR2 YFSETQ come from the germline V gene. There are 15 residues in the CDR3. The CDR3 spells CASSFSSGGTGEQFF.

The chain is built from TRBV7-2 and TRBJ2-3. The CDR3 sequence is 13 residues long. Germline assignment: CDR1 SGHTA and CDR2 FQGNSA. CDR3 loop: CASSLDGGNTQYF.

This chain uses TRBV27 with TRBJ1-2; without DNA, the TCRdb call of TRBD1 cannot be checked. The CDR3 spans 15 residues. Germline V gives CDR1 MNHEY, CDR2 SMNVEV (reference sequence). This CDR3 reads CASTLSRDSLYGYTF.

The chain joins TRBV20-1 to TRBJ1-2; the D gene TCRdb calls, TRBD1, cannot be checked with no DNA. The CDR3 consists of 12 residues. Per germline, CDR1 DFQATT and CDR2 SNEGSKA (reference sequence). The CDR3: CSGEGSNYGYTF.

The gene calls are TRBV4-3 and TRBJ2-5; the TCRdb call, TRBD1, lacks DNA for checking. The CDR3 extends over 16 amino acids. Looked up from germline, CDR1 is LGHNA and CDR2 is YSLEER. The chain's CDR3 is CASSQGWGGRQETQYF.